The entry that follows covers one T cell receptor (beta chain) sequence. The antigen is not known. The data were produced by immunoSEQ multiplex PCR, yet TCRdb's version contains in-frame clones alone and is incomplete. The table lists 150,000 to 200,000 clones, roughly 91% of them singletons. The data are from a study of cytomegalovirus exposure and HLA in healthy donors. Whole-study context: According to later analysis, the same platform produced the roughly 110 validation and 666 first-cohort repertoires.

Overall study results and limits: Through in vitro validation, a few CMV-associated chains were shown to be specific for CMV antigens. That first-cohort TCR clusters tended to co-occur in the 95 to 150 validation repertoires was found in a later analysis. The study labeled more than 150 TCR beta chains cytomegalovirus-associated.

Germline CDR1 is MGHRA and CDR2 is YSYEKL. The CDR3 runs to 17 residues. Trimming took 0 bases from V and 6 from J; bases not matched to a gene: 6. This sequence joins TRBV4-1 and TRBJ2-1, with TRBD2 identical over 12 bases. This TCR came from a man younger than 35 in good health and CMV-seropositive. Sample: PBMCs. CDR3: CASSQDPRTSGTNEQFF. The CDR3 nucleotides read TGCGCCAGCAGCCAAGATCCCCGGACTAGCGGGACCAATGAGCAGTTCTTC.